This note documents a single T cell receptor beta chain sequence. This specimen belongs to a study of T cell changes during pregnancy in multiple sclerosis. This table comes from immunoSEQ multiplex PCR, and its TCRdb copy is limited to in-frame clones, with some not included. The sample has approximately 80,000 clones, roughly 93% seen once; the top ten hold 2.5%. The source is a female donor with multiple sclerosis, enrolled in a pregnancy study. Here the sequenced sample was peripheral blood, taken in the third trimester of pregnancy.

DNA for the CDR3: TGTGCCAGCAGCCCTATGAACACTGAAGCTTTCTTT. Its translation: CASSPMNTEAFF. This chain links TRBV6-1 with TRBJ1-1; D is undetermined. The ends were cut back, 6 bases at V and 0 bases at J, with 5 bases in the middle. Germline values: CDR1 MNHNS, CDR2 SASEGT. This CDR3 is 12 amino acids long.